This T cell receptor (beta chain) was found in a study of blood T cell repertoires in COVID-19. Study-level information: There were acute and convalescent COVID-19 samples, and they came from the United States, Italy and Spain. T cells, B-cell-depleted T cells, or PBMCs supplied cDNA or gDNA.

Per the original methods: Cell counts per sample came from amplifying reference gene primers. Method: immunoSEQ multiplex PCR; TCRdb's copy keeps in-frame clones and lacks some. D and trimming come from the DNA, and the V and J calls and clone size come from that table. This sample has 75,000 to 100,000 clones, with roughly 90% found just once. The junction had 2 bases not matched to a gene; V was cut back by 6 bases and J by 3 bases. This CDR3 has 13 amino acids. The germline gives CDR1 MNHNY, CDR2 SVGAGI (reference sequence). The J gene is TRBJ2-7, the V gene TRBV6-6, with TRBD1 matching over 10 bases. The receptor comes from a man aged 70 or older with acute or convalescent COVID-19. Specimen: peripheral blood. DNA of the CDR3: TGTGCCAGCAGGGGGACAGGGGACTACGAGCAGTACTTC. Its translation is CASRGTGDYEQYF.